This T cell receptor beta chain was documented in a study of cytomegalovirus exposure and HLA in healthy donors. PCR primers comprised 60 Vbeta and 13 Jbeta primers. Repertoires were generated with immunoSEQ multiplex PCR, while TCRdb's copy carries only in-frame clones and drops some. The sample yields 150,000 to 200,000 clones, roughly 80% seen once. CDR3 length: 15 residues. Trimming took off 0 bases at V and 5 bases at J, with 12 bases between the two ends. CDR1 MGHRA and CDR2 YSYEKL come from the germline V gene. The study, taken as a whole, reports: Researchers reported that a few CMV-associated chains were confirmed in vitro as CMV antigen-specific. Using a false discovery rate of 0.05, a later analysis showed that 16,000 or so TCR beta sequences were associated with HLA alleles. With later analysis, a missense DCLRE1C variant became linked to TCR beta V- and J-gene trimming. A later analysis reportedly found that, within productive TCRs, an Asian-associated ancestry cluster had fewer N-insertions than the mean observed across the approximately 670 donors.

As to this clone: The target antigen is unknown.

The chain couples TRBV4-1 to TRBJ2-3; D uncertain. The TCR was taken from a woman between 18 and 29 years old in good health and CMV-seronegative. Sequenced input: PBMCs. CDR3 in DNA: TGCGCCAGCAGCCAAGATTATGGGCGCCGAGATACGCAGTATTTT. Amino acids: CASSQDYGRRDTQYF.